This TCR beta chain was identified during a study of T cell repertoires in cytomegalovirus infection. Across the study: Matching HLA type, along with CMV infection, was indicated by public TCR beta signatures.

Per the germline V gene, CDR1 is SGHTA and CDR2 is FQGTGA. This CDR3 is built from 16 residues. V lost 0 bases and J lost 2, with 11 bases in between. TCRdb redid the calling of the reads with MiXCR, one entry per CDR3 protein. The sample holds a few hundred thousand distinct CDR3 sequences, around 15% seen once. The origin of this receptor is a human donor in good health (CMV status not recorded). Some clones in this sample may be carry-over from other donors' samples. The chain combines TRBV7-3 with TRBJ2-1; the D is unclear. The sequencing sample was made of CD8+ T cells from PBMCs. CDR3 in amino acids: CASSLTGYLTYNEQFF. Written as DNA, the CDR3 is TGTGCCAGCAGCTTAACCGGCTACCTAACCTACAATGAGCAGTTCTTC.